Reported below is one T cell receptor beta chain. Its antigen is as yet unknown. Using a J-beta primer mix together with a sample-barcoded 5' primer, a second PCR was run for about 7 to 12 cycles. TCRdb recomputed calls from the 5' RACE reads with MiXCR, one row per CDR3 protein. The table shows more than 700,000 distinct CDR3 sequences, with approximately 55% occurring only once. CDR3 length: 14 amino acids. Looked up from germline, CDR1 is SGHTA and CDR2 is FQGNSA. The germline V and J ends were trimmed by 1 base and 11 bases, with 17 bases remaining between them. The source of the sample is a study of blood T cells in healthy people across ages. The study's findings and limits: The fall in TCR beta diversity per million T cells was roughly linear with age.

The V call is TRBV7-2, the J call TRBJ2-5, with D maybe TRBD2 (6 bases). This receptor was identified in a man aged 80 or over in good health. The sequencing sample was made of blood. CDR3 residues: CASSLGLVLGEQYF. DNA of the CDR3: TGTGCCAGCAGCTTAGGACTAGTCCTCGGTGAGCAGTACTTC.